These 28 T cell receptor beta chains were all obtained from the same sample, sequenced in a study of cytomegalovirus exposure and HLA in healthy donors. PCR amplification relied on 60 Vbeta primers (plus 13 Jbeta primers). Profiled with immunoSEQ multiplex PCR; TCRdb holds only in-frame clones, not every one. Its listing shows about 170,000 clones. Sequencing used PBMCs. The receptors stem from an older woman in good health and CMV-seronegative.

V gene TRBV7-9 combines with J gene TRBJ2-2; D ambiguous. V lost 5 bases and J 1 base, leaving 11 bases between the germline ends. The CDR3 has 15 amino acids. The germline V gene encodes CDR1 SEHNR and CDR2 FQNEAQ (reference sequence). The CDR3 region is CASSHSGLNTGELFF. CDR3 nucleotides: TGTGCCAGCAGCCACAGTGGTTTGAACACCGGGGAGCTGTTTTTT.

This chain connects TRBV7-6 to TRBJ1-6; 9 nucleotides line up with TRBD1. The CDR3 is 15 amino acids. Germline V lookup: CDR1 SGHVS, CDR2 FNYEAQ. Trimming at V came to 5 bases and at J to 7 bases, leaving 6 bases not matched to a gene. CDR3 in amino acids: CASSLRQGENSPLHF. The CDR3 DNA reads as TGTGCCAGCAGCCTTCGACAGGGGGAAAATTCACCCCTCCACTTT.

V usage is TRBV10-3 and J usage is TRBJ2-5; 7 bases match TRBD1. The J call is in doubt because the DNA end fits TRBJ2-7 better. The CDR3 length is 15 residues. Germline V gene data show CDR1 as ENHRY and CDR2 as SYGVKD. The CDR3 sequence: CAIRGDREPSYEQYF. The CDR3 DNA is TGTGCCATCAGAGGAGACAGGGAACCCTCCTACGAGCAGTACTTC.

The rearrangement links TRBV10-3 to TRBJ2-3; TRBD1 matches 9 bases. The CDR3 is made up of 14 amino acids. Germline V gene sequence: CDR1 ENHRY, CDR2 SYGVKD. The V and J ends lost 6 bases and 1 base, in that order; junction bases with no gene match: 2. CDR3 in amino acids: CAISGDRGTDTQYF. The DNA for the CDR3 is TGTGCCATCAGCGGGGACAGGGGCACAGATACGCAGTATTTT.

CDR3 in DNA: TGTGCCAGCTCCACCAGCAGCGGGGGAAACACCGGGGAGCTGTTTTTT. Residues: CASSTSSGGNTGELFF. J is TRBJ2-2 and V is TRBV18; 8 nucleotides align to TRBD2. The CDR3 totals 16 residues. Germline CDR1 KGHSH, CDR2 LQKENI. The ends lost 6 bases at V and 2 bases at J; junction bases unmatched: 8. The whole variable domain, filled in from reference TRBV18 and TRBJ2-2, reads NAGVMQNPRHLVRRRGQEARLRCSPMKGHSHVYWYRQLPEEGLKFMVYLQKENIIDESGMPKERFSAEFPKEGPSILRIQQVVRGDSAAYFCASSTSSGGNTGELFFGEGSRLTVL.

The chain combines TRBV14 with TRBJ2-3, with a weak D call TRBD2 (6 bases). Germline assignment: CDR1 SGHDN and CDR2 FVKESK. This CDR3 is built from 16 residues. V was clipped by 4 bases and J by 1 base, with 15 bases between them. CDR3 sequence (DNA): TGTGCCAGCAGCCTTACACCGGGACTGGGCACAGATACGCAGTATTTT. It specifies CASSLTPGLGTDTQYF.

The rearrangement links TRBV27 to TRBJ2-7, with 9 bases aligning to TRBD1. Germline CDR1 MNHEY, CDR2 SMNVEV (reference sequence). J gave up 2 bases and V 2 bases, and 1 base lay outside the gene matches. The CDR3 has 14 amino acids. This CDR3 is CASSLRDRAYEQYF. The CDR3 region has the DNA TGTGCCAGCAGTTTAAGGGACAGGGCCTACGAGCAGTACTTC.

The chain uses TRBV7-9 and TRBJ1-6, with D possibly being TRBD1 (6 bases). Germline values: CDR1 SEHNR, CDR2 FQNEAQ (reference sequence). This CDR3 region has 12 residues. The V end was cut by 6 bases, the J end by 14 bases, with 14 bases between. This CDR3 reads CASSLQGMALHF. CDR3 nucleotides: TGTGCCAGCAGTCTCCAGGGGATGGCCCTCCACTTT. Drawing the rest from reference TRBV7-9 and TRBJ1-6, the complete variable domain is DTGVSQNPRHKITKRGQNVTFRCDPISEHNRLYWYRQTLGQGPEFLTYFQNEAQLEKSRLLSDRFSAERPKGSFSTLEIQRTEQGDSAMYLCASSLQGMALHFGNGTRLTVT.

V gene TRBV7-2 combines with J gene TRBJ2-7, with D possibly matching TRBD1 (6 bases). The CDR3 is 14 residues long. Per the germline V gene, CDR1 is SGHTA and CDR2 is FQGNSA. Trimming took off 6 bases at V and 2 bases at J, with 14 bases between the two ends. The CDR3 region is CASRSDSKTYEQYF. The CDR3 DNA reads TGTGCCAGCAGGTCGGACAGCAAAACCTACGAGCAGTACTTC.

The gene calls are TRBV19 and TRBJ2-2; 9 nucleotides align to TRBD2. After removal of 7 bases from V and 6 bases from J, the junction contained 9 bases not matched to a gene. Germline V CDR1 and CDR2: LNHDA, SQIVND (reference sequence). This CDR3 has 15 amino acids. CDR3 in amino acids: CASTQRGAVAGELFF. The CDR3 coding sequence is TGTGCCAGTACACAGCGGGGGGCTGTAGCCGGGGAGCTGTTTTTT.

The chain employs TRBV19 and TRBJ2-7, with a possible D match to TRBD2 (5 bases). The CDR3 has 15 residues. Trimming took off 3 bases at V and 0 bases at J, with 12 bases between the two ends. Germline lookup yields CDR1 LNHDA and CDR2 SQIVND (reference sequence). CDR3 coding DNA: TGTGCCAGTAGTATTTATAGTGGGAGCTCCTACGAGCAGTACTTC. It is translated as CASSIYSGSSYEQYF.

Here the CDR3 DNA reads TGTGCCAGCAGCTTGAACCGGGACAGCCTGTACTTC. The encoded protein is CASSLNRDSLYF. The V and J genes are TRBV7-6 and TRBJ2-7; 7 bases are shared with TRBD1. Looked up from germline, CDR1 is SGHVS and CDR2 is FNYEAQ. Trimming took 3 bases from V and 12 from J; bases not matched to a gene: 8. The CDR3 extends over 12 amino acids.

The genes are TRBV6-5 and TRBJ2-5; 9 nucleotides agree with TRBD1. CDR3 length: 15 residues. Germline-derived CDR1 and CDR2 are MNHEY and SVGAGI. The J segment lost 2 bases and the V segment lost 6 bases, leaving 7 bases of the junction unmatched. The CDR3 sequence is CASRSGQGGQETQYF. The DNA of the CDR3 is TGTGCCAGCAGGTCGGGACAGGGTGGGCAAGAGACCCAGTACTTC.

The chain has TRBV7-3 and TRBJ2-7, with D tentatively TRBD1 (5 bases). Trimming shortened V by 1 base and J by 3 bases, and 13 bases separated the two germline ends. Looked up from germline, CDR1 is SGHTA and CDR2 is FQGTGA. The CDR3 has 15 residues. The DNA of the CDR3 is TGTGCCAGCAGCTTAAGGGGCGGCCGGGTCTACGAGCAGTACTTC. Protein: CASSLRGGRVYEQYF.

This sequence joins TRBV4-2 and TRBJ2-5; D may be TRBD2 (6 bases). V lost 0 bases and J lost 4, with 12 bases in between. This CDR3 is 15 amino acids long. CDR1 is LGHNA and CDR2 is YNFKEQ in the germline V gene. The CDR3 here is CASSQDPGLRETQYF. DNA of the CDR3: TGTGCCAGCAGCCAAGATCCGGGACTGAGAGAGACCCAGTACTTC.

This sequence joins TRBV5-1 and TRBJ1-1, with 7 bases matching TRBD1. CDR1 is SGHRS and CDR2 is YFSETQ in the germline V gene. V dropped 2 bases and J dropped 11; count of bases not matched to a gene: 9. The CDR3 length is 13 residues. CDR3 bases: TGCGCCAGCAGCTTAGACAGAACCAGGGGGGCTTTCTTT. Translated: CASSLDRTRGAFF.

This chain connects TRBV19 to TRBJ1-6; D unclear. The CDR3 is made up of 16 amino acids. Per germline, CDR1 LNHDA and CDR2 SQIVND (reference sequence). V was pared by 4 bases and J by 0 bases, with 10 bases between. The CDR3: CASSTTRSSYNSPLHF. CDR3 nucleotide sequence: TGTGCCAGTAGTACAACGAGGAGCTCCTATAATTCACCCCTCCACTTT.

The J gene is TRBJ1-5, the V gene TRBV7-3; a weak D match, TRBD1 (5 bases). In germline, CDR1 is SGHTA, CDR2 FQGTGA. Between the trimmed V and J ends, which lost 2 bases and 4 bases, there was a span of 12 bases. This CDR3 spans 15 amino acids. In nucleotides, the CDR3 is TGTGCCAGCAGCTTAGGTTCAGGGTTAAATCAGCCCCAGCATTTT. This encodes CASSLGSGLNQPQHF.

Points on this clone: Within the sample, other DNA sequences also encode this same CDR3. The rearrangement joins TRBV7-6 to TRBJ2-7; D unresolved. The germline V and J ends were trimmed by 1 base and 0 bases, with 7 bases remaining between them. The CDR3 is 14 amino acids. Germline V gene lookup returns CDR1 SGHVS and CDR2 FNYEAQ. CDR3 amino acids: CASSLVGGSYEQYF. Here the CDR3 DNA reads TGTGCCAGCAGCTTAGTAGGCGGCTCCTACGAGCAGTACTTC.

The V call is TRBV7-3, the J call TRBJ1-2; D perhaps matches TRBD1 (5 bases). The germline CDR1 and CDR2 sequences are SGHTA and FQGTGA. Trimming took 1 base from V and 5 from J, leaving 14 bases between them. The CDR3 is 15 residues long. For the CDR3, the DNA is TGTGCCAGCAGCTTAAGCACTGGGGCAGAGTATGGCTACACCTTC. Translating it yields CASSLSTGAEYGYTF.

The V gene is TRBV5-1, the J gene TRBJ2-7, with unresolved D. Looked up from germline, CDR1 is SGHRS and CDR2 is YFSETQ. V was trimmed by 3 bases and J by 3 bases, leaving 13 bases between them. CDR3 size: 14 residues. DNA of the CDR3: TGCGCCAGCAGCTGGGCCTCATCGAGCTACGAGCAGTACTTC. This translates into CASSWASSSYEQYF. Supplemented by reference TRBV5-1 and TRBJ2-7, the full variable domain reads KAGVTQTPRYLIKTRGQQVTLSCSPISGHRSVSWYQQTPGQGLQFLFEYFSETQRNKGNFPGRFSGRQFSNSRSEMNVSTLELGDSALYLCASSWASSSYEQYFGPGTRLTVT.

The gene calls are TRBV5-8 and TRBJ2-5; TRBD1 aligns across 7 bases. CDR3 length: 15 residues. Trimming cost V 3 bases and J 5 bases; bases outside gene matches: 10. Germline CDR1 reads SGHTS; CDR2 reads YDEGEE. CDR3 nucleotide sequence: TGTGCCAGCAGCTCGTTTCGACAGGGCGGCGAGACCCAGTACTTC. Encoded protein: CASSSFRQGGETQYF.

A word on this clone: Other DNA sequences from this sample encode an identical CDR3 as well. The genes are TRBV5-1 and TRBJ2-7, with a weak D call TRBD1 (7 bases). CDR1 and CDR2 (germline): SGHRS, YFSETQ. The CDR3 runs to 13 residues. V dropped 4 bases and J dropped 2 bases, with 10 bases sitting between them. The DNA for the CDR3 is TGCGCCAGCAGCCGCGGGACAGCCTACGAGCAGTACTTC. Amino acid sequence: CASSRGTAYEQYF.

Turning to this clone: One junction end disagrees with the germline gene, perhaps due to a read error. As DNA, the CDR3 is TGCGCCAGCAGTCCCTTGGTCGCTAAGGAAAAACTGTTTTTT. Translated: CASSPLVAKEKLFF. This sequence joins TRBV5-1 and TRBJ1-4; D is undetermined. Looked up from germline, CDR1 is SGHRS and CDR2 is YFSETQ. The CDR3 consists of 14 residues.

The rearrangement joins TRBV5-6 to TRBJ2-5; no clear D gene. The CDR3 is 12 residues long. Germline CDR1 and CDR2: SGHDT and YYEEEE. Trimming cost V 0 bases and J 5 bases, with 5 bases left between them. CDR3 residues: CASSLVGETQYF. DNA of the CDR3: TGTGCCAGCAGCTTGGTCGGGGAGACCCAGTACTTC.

J is TRBJ1-2 and V is TRBV2; no clear D gene. Trimming removed 7 bases at V and 0 bases at J, with 12 bases between. From germline, CDR1 is SNHLY and CDR2 FYNNEI. The CDR3 extends over 14 amino acids. The CDR3 loop reads CASIWAGPNYGYTF. The CDR3 region has the DNA TGTGCCAGCATTTGGGCCGGCCCTAACTATGGCTACACCTTC.

This chain joins TRBV30 and TRBJ2-7; 7 nucleotides line up with TRBD1. Trimming removed 3 bases from V and 3 bases from J; junction bases left unmatched: 2. The germline gives CDR1 GTSNPN, CDR2 SVGIG (reference sequence). CDR3 length: 12 residues. The CDR3 DNA sequence: TGTGCCTGGAGGGGACAGTACTACGAGCAGTACTTC. This sequence encodes CAWRGQYYEQYF.

The chain joins TRBV2 to TRBJ2-7, with 11 bases aligning to TRBD2. Germline lookup yields CDR1 SNHLY and CDR2 FYNNEI. The CDR3 loop spans 15 amino acids. The V gene end was trimmed by 4 bases and the J gene end by 2 bases; junction bases not matched to a gene: 4. Here the CDR3 reads CASSVLAGGPYEQYF. The CDR3 DNA reads TGTGCCAGCAGTGTTCTAGCGGGAGGACCCTACGAGCAGTACTTC. Based on the CDR3 plus reference TRBV2 and TRBJ2-7, the full variable domain is EPEVTQTPSHQVTQMGQEVILRCVPISNHLYFYWYRQILGQKVEFLVSFYNNEISEKSEIFDDQFSVERPDGSNFTLKIRSTKLEDSAMYFCASSVLAGGPYEQYFGPGTRLTVT.